This T cell receptor beta chain was recorded in a study of a mutant IDH1 vaccine in newly diagnosed glioma. Study-level background: Visit V12 happened at week 35; visit V13 happened at week 47. The study, taken as a whole, reports: Pseudoprogression seemed unrelated to changes in top peripheral T cell clonotypes. Vaccine-induced immune responses occurred in 93.3% of patients.

As to time point: week 47, end of study. The content of each vaccine dose was 300 ug of mutant IDH1 20-mer peptide, and topical imiquimod accompanied it. Patients, over weeks 1, 3, 5, 7, 11, 15, 19 and 23, received a total of eight vaccinations. To note about this clone: Its matching antigen is unknown.

Here immunoSEQ multiplex PCR was the method, and the copy in TCRdb shows in-frame clones only, minus some. In the table there are about 59,000 clones, 75% to 90% of which are singletons. The TCR was taken from a man aged 25-40 years with glioma. Sample: PBMCs, taken from a glioma patient whose treatment included an IDH1 peptide vaccine.

CDR3 protein: CASSEAGTSAGEQYF. The CDR3 coding sequence is TGCGCCAGCAGTGAGGCAGGGACCTCGGCGGGGGAGCAGTACTTC. The chain joins TRBV10-1 to TRBJ2-7, with TRBD2 as a possible D gene (6 bases). Trimming removed 2 bases from V and 7 bases from J, with 18 bases in between. CDR3 length: 15 amino acids. Germline assignment: CDR1 WNHNN and CDR2 SYGVQD (reference sequence).